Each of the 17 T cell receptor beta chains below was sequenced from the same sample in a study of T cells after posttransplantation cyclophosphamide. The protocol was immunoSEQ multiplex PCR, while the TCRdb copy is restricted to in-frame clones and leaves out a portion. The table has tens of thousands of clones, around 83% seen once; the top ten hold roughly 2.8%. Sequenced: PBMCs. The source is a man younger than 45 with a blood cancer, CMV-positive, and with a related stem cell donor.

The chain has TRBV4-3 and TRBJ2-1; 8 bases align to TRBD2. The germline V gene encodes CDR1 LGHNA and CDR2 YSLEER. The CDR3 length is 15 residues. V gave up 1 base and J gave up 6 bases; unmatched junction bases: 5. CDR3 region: CASSQVAGGPNEQFF. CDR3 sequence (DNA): TGCGCCAGCAGCCAAGTTGCGGGAGGTCCCAATGAGCAGTTCTTC.

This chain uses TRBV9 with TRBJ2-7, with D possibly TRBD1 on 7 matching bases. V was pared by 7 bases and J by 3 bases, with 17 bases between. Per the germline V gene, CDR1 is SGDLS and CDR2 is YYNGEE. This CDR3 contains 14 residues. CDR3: CASAPGGTHYEQYF. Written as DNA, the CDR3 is TGTGCCAGCGCTCCAGGGGGGACCCACTACGAGCAGTACTTC.

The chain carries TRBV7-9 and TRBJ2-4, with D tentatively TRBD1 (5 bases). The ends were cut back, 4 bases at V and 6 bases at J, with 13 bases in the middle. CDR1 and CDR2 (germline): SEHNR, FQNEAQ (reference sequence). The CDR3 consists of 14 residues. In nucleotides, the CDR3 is TGTGCCAGCAGCTCTACTATTCAGGGAAACATTCAGTACTTC. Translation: CASSSTIQGNIQYF.

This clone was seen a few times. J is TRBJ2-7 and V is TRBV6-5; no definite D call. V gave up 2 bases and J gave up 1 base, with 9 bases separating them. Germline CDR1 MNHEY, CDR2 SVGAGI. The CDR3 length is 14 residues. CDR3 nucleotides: TGTGCCAGCAGTTACGACCGCGGATCCTACGAGCAGTACTTC. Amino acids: CASSYDRGSYEQYF.

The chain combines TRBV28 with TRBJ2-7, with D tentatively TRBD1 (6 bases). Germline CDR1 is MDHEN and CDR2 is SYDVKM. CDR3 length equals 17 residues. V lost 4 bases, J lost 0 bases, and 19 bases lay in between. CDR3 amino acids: CASSSPLDRPNSYEQYF. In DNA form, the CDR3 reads TGTGCCAGCAGTTCCCCTCTAGACAGGCCGAACTCCTACGAGCAGTACTTC.

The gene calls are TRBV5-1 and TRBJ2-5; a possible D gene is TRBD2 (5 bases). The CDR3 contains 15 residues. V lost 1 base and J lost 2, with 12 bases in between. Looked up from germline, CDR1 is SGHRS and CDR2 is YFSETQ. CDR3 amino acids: CASSLYPSQQETQYF. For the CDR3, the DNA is TGCGCCAGCAGCTTGTATCCTAGCCAGCAAGAGACCCAGTACTTC.

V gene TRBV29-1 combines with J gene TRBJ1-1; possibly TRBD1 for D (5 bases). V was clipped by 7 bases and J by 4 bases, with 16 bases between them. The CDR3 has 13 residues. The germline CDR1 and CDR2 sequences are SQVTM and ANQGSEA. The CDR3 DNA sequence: TGCAGCGCTTATACCCACAGGTCCACTGAAGCTTTCTTT. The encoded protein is CSAYTHRSTEAFF.

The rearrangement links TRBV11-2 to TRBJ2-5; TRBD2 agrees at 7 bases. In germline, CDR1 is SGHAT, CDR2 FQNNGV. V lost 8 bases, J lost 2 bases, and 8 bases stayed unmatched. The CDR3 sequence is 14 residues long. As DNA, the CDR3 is TGTGCCAGCCGGCGGGACTACCTTCAAGAGACCCAGTACTTC. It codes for CASRRDYLQETQYF.

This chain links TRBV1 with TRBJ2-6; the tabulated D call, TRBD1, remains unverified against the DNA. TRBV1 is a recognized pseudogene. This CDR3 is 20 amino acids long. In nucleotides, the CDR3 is TGCACCAGCAGCCAAGGGAATTGGGACAGGGACAGCTCTGGGGCCAACGTCCTGACTTTC. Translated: CTSSQGNWDRDSSGANVLTF.

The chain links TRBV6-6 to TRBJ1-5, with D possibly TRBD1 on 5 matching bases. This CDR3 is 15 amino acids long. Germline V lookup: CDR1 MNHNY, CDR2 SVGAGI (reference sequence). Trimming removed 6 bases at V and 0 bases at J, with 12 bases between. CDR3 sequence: CASRGEGNSNQPQHF. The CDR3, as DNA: TGTGCCAGCAGAGGGGAGGGGAATAGCAATCAGCCCCAGCATTTT.

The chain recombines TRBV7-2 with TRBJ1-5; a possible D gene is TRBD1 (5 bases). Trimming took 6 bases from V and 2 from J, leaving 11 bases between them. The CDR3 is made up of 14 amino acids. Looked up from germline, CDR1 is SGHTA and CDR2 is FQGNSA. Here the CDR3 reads CASRLGGGNQPQHF. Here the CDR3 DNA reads TGTGCCAGCAGGTTGGGAGGGGGCAATCAGCCCCAGCATTTT.

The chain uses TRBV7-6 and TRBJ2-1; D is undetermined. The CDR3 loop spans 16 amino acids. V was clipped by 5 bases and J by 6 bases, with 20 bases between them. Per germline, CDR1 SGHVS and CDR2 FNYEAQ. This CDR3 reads CASSLQRAETTNEQFF. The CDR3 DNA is TGTGCCAGCAGCCTCCAGCGCGCGGAGACGACCAATGAGCAGTTCTTC. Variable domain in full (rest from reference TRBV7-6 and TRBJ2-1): GAGVSQSPRYKVTKRGQDVALRCDPISGHVSLYWYRQALGQGPEFLTYFNYEAQQDKSGLPNDRFSAERPEGSISTLTIQRTEQRDSAMYRCASSLQRAETTNEQFFGPGTRLTVL.

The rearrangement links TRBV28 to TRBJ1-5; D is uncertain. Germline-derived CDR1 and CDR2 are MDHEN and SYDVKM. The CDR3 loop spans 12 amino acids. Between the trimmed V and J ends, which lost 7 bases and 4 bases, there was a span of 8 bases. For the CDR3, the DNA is TGTGCCAGCATGGCGGGGAATCAGCCCCAGCATTTT. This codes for CASMAGNQPQHF.

As DNA, the CDR3 is TGCGCCAGCAGCCCTAGGCTATCAAGCTCCTACAATGAGCAGTTCTTC. This translates into CASSPRLSSSYNEQFF. The chain joins TRBV4-1 to TRBJ2-1, with D unclear. V shed 4 bases and J shed 0 bases, with 13 bases lying between them. CDR3 length: 16 amino acids. Looked up from germline, CDR1 is MGHRA and CDR2 is YSYEKL.

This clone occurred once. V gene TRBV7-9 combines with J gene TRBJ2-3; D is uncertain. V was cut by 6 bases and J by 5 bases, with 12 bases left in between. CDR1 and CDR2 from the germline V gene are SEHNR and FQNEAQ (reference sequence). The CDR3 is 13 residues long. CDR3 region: CASSSQAEDTQYF. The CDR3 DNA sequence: TGTGCCAGCAGTTCTCAGGCTGAAGATACGCAGTATTTT.

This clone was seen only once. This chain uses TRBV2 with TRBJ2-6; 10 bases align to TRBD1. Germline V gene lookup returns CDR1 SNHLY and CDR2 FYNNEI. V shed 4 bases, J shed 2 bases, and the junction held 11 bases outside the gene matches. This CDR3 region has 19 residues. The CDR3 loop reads CASSGERQGARAGANVLTF. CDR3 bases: TGTGCCAGCAGTGGGGAGAGACAGGGGGCGAGAGCTGGGGCCAACGTCCTGACTTTC. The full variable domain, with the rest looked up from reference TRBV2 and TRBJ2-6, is EPEVTQTPSHQVTQMGQEVILRCVPISNHLYFYWYRQILGQKVEFLVSFYNNEISEKSEIFDDQFSVERPDGSNFTLKIRSTKLEDSAMYFCASSGERQGARAGANVLTFGAGSRLTVL.

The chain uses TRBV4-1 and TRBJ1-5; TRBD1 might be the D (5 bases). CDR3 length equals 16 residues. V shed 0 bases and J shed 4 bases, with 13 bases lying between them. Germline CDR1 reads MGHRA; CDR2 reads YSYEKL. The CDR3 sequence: CASSQDPQGVNQPQHF. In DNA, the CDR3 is TGCGCCAGCAGCCAAGACCCCCAGGGTGTAAATCAGCCCCAGCATTTT.